The T cell receptor (beta chain) described here comes from a study of T cells expressing NK-cell markers. The overall study: Repertoire data for TCR beta were derived from sorted T cells (CD3+CD56+NKG2C+, CD3+CD56+NKG2C- and CD3+CD56-NKG2C+).

Each CDR3 protein gets one entry in TCRdb, which reprocessed the 5' RACE reads and gives no DNA. This sample's table reports some 120,000 distinct CDR3 sequences. The TCR sequence derives from a woman between 18 and 75 years old in good health. The sequenced material came from blood T cells: a sorted CD56 or NKG2C T cell subset, CD4+ or CD8+ T cells, or bulk PBMC T cells (not recorded which).

The CDR3 spells CSANLNLRNEQFF. The chain recombines TRBV20-1 with TRBJ2-1. The CDR3 is made up of 13 amino acids. Germline assignment: CDR1 DFQATT and CDR2 SNEGSKA (reference sequence).